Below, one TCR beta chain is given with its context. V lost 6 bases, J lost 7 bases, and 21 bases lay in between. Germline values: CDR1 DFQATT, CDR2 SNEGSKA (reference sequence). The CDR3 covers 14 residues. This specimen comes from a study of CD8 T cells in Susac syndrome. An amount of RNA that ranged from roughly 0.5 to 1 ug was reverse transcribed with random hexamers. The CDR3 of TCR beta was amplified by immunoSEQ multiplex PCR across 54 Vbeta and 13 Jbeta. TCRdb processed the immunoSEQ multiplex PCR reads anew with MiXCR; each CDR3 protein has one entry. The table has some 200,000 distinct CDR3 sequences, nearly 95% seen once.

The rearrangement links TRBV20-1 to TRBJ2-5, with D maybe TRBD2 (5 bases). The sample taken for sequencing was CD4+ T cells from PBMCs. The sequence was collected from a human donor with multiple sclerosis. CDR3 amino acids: CSAPAGVGRGTQYF. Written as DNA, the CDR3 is TGCAGTGCCCCCGCTGGGGTTGGCCGGGGGACCCAGTACTTC.